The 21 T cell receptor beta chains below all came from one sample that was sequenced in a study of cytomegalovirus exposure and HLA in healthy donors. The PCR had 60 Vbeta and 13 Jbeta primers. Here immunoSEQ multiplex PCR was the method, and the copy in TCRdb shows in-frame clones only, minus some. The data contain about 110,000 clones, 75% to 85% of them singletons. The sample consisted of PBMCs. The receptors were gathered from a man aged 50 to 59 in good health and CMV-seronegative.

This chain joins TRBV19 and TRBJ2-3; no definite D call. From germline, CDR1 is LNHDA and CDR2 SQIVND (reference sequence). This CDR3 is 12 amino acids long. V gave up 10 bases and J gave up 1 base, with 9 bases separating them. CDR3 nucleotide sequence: TGTGCCACATCCATAGGCACAGATACGCAGTATTTT. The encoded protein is CATSIGTDTQYF.

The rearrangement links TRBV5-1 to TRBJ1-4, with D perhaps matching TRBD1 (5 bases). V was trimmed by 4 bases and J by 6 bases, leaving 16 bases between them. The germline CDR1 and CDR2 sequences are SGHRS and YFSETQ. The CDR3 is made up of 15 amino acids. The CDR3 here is CASSRTPGGDEKLFF. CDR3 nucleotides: TGCGCCAGCAGCCGCACCCCGGGGGGGGATGAAAAACTGTTTTTT.

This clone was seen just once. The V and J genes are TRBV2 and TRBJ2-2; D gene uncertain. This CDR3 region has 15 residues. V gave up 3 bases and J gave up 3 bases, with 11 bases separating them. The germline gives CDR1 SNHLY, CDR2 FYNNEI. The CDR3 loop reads CASSDGQVYTGELFF. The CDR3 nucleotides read TGTGCCAGCAGTGATGGGCAGGTCTACACCGGGGAGCTGTTTTTT.

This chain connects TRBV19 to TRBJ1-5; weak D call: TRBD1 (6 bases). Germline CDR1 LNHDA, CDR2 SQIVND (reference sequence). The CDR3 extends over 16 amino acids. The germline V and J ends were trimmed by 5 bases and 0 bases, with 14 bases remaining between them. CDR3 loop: CASSFLQGYSNQPQHF. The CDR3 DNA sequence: TGTGCCAGTAGTTTCCTACAGGGATATAGCAATCAGCCCCAGCATTTT.

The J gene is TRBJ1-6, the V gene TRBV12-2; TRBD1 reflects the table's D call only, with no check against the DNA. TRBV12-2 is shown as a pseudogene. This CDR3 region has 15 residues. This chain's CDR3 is CASRLAQFCNSPLHF. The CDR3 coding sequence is TGTGCAAGTCGCTTAGCTCAGTTTTGTAATTCACCCCTCCACTTT.

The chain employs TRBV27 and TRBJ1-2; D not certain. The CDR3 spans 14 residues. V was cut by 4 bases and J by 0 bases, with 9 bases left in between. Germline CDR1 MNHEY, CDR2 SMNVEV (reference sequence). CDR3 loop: CASSYSATNYGYTF. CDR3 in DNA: TGTGCCAGCAGTTACAGTGCAACTAACTATGGCTACACCTTC.

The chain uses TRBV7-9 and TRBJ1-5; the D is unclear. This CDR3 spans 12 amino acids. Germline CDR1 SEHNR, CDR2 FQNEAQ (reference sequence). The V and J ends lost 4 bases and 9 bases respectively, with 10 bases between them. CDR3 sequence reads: CASSYQGRPQHF. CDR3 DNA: TGTGCCAGCAGCTACCAAGGGAGGCCCCAGCATTTT.

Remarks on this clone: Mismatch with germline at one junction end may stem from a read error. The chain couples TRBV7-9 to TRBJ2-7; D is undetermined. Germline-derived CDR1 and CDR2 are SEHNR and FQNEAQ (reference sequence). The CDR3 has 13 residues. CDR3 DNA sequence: TGTTCCAGCAGCTTCTTGGCGGCGTACGAGCAGTACTTC. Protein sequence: CSSSFLAAYEQYF.

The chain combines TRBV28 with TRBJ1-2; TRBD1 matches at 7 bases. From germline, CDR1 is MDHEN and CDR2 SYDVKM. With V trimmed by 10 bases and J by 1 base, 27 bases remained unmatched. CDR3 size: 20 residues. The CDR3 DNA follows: TGTGCCAACCCCTTTCTTCCGGGACAGCAATTAGTCGGGGTTAACTATGGCTACACCTTC. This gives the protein CANPFLPGQQLVGVNYGYTF.

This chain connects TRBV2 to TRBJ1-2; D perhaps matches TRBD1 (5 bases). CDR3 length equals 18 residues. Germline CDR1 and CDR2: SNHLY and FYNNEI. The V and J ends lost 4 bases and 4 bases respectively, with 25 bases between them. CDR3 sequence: CASSGAVAGRIRSYGYTF. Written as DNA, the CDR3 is TGTGCCAGCAGTGGAGCCGTGGCAGGGCGAATAAGGTCCTATGGCTACACCTTC.

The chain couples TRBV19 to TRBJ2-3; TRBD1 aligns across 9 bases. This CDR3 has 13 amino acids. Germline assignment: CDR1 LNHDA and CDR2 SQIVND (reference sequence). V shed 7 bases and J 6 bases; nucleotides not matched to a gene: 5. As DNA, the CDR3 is TGTGCCAGTAACGACAGGGGGGCGGATACGCAGTATTTT. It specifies CASNDRGADTQYF.

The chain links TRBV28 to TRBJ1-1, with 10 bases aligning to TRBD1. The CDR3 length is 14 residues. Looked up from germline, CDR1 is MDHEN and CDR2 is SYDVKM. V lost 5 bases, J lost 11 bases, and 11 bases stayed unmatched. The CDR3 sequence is CASSGGTGVWGAFF. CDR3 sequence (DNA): TGTGCCAGCAGTGGGGGGACAGGGGTTTGGGGGGCTTTCTTT. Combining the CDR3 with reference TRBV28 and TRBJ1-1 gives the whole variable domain DVKVTQSSRYLVKRTGEKVFLECVQDMDHENMFWYRQDPGLGLRLIYFSYDVKMKEKGDIPEGYSVSREKKERFSLILESASTNQTSMYLCASSGGTGVWGAFFGQGTRLTVV.

The DNA of the CDR3 is TGCAGCCCCGTCATAGACACCATATATTTT. Protein sequence: CSPVIDTIYF. The genes are TRBV20-1 and TRBJ1-3; D gene uncertain. The germline V gene encodes CDR1 DFQATT and CDR2 SNEGSKA (reference sequence). CDR3 length: 10 amino acids.

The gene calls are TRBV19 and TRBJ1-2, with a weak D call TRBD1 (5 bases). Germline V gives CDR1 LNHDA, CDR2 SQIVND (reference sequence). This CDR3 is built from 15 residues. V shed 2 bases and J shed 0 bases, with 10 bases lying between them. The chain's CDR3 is CASSISGGSNYGYTF. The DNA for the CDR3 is TGTGCCAGTAGTATAAGCGGGGGATCTAACTATGGCTACACCTTC.

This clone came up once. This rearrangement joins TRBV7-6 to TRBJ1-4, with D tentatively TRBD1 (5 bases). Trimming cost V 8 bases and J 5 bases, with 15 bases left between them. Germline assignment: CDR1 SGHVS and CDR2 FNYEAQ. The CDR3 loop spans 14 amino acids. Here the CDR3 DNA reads TGTGCCAGCGGGGGGGTCAACATGAATGAAAAACTGTTTTTT. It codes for CASGGVNMNEKLFF. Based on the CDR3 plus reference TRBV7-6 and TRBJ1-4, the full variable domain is GAGVSQSPRYKVTKRGQDVALRCDPISGHVSLYWYRQALGQGPEFLTYFNYEAQQDKSGLPNDRFSAERPEGSISTLTIQRTEQRDSAMYRCASGGVNMNEKLFFGSGTQLSVL.

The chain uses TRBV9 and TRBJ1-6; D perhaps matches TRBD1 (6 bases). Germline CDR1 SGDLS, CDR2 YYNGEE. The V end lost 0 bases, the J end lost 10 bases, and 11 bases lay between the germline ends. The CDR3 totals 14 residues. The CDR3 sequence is CASSVDRDESPLHF. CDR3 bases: TGTGCCAGCAGCGTAGACAGGGATGAATCACCCCTCCACTTT.

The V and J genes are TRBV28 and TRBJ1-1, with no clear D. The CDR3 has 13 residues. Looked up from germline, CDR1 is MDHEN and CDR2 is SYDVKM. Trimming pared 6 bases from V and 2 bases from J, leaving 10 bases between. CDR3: CASRTELNTEAFF. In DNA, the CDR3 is TGTGCCAGCAGAACAGAATTAAACACTGAAGCTTTCTTT. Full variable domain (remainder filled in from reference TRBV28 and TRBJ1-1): DVKVTQSSRYLVKRTGEKVFLECVQDMDHENMFWYRQDPGLGLRLIYFSYDVKMKEKGDIPEGYSVSREKKERFSLILESASTNQTSMYLCASRTELNTEAFFGQGTRLTVV.

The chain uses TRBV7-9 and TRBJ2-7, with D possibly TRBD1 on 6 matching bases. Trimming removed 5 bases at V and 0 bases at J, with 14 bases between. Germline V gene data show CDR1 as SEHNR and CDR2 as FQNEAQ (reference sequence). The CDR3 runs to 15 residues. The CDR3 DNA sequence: TGTGCCAGCAGCCTTTCGGGACAAAGCTCCTACGAGCAGTACGTC. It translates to CASSLSGQSSYEQYV.

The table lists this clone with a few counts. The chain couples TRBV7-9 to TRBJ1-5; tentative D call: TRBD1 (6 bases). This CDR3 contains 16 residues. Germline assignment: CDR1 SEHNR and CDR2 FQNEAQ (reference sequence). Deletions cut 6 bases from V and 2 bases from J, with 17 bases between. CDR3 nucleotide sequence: TGTGCCAGCAGTTTTAACAGGGAGTGGGGCAATCAGCCCCAGCATTTT. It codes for CASSFNREWGNQPQHF.

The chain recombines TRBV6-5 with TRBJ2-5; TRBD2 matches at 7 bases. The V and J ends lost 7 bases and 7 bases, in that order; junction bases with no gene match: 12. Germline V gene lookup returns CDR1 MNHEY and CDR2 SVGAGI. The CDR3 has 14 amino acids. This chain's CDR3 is CASTPLAAPGTQYF. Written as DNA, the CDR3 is TGTGCCAGCACCCCTCTAGCGGCCCCAGGGACCCAGTACTTC.

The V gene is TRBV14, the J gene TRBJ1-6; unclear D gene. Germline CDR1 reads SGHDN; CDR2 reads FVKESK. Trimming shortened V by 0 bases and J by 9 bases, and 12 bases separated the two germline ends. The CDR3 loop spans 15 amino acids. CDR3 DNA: TGTGCCAGCAGCCAAGATAGCGGATGGGGTTCACCCCTCCACTTT. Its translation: CASSQDSGWGSPLHF.